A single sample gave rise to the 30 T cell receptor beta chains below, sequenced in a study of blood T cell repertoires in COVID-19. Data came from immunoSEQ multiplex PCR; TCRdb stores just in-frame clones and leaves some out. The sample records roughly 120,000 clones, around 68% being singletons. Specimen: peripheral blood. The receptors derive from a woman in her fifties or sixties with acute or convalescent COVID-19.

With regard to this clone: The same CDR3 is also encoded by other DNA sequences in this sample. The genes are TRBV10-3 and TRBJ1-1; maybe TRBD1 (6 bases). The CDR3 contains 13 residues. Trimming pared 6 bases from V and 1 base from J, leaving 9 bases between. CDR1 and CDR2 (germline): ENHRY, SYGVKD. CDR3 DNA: TGTGCCATCAGGAGACAGGAGAACACTGAAGCTTTCTTT. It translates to CAIRRQENTEAFF.

CDR3: CASSPQGRANSPLHF. In nucleotides, the CDR3 is TGTGCCAGTAGTCCCCAGGGAAGGGCCAATTCACCCCTCCACTTT. The V gene is TRBV19, the J gene TRBJ1-6; D is possibly TRBD1 (5 bases). V was pared by 5 bases and J by 7 bases, with 15 bases between. Germline V gene lookup returns CDR1 LNHDA and CDR2 SQIVND (reference sequence). The CDR3 covers 15 residues.

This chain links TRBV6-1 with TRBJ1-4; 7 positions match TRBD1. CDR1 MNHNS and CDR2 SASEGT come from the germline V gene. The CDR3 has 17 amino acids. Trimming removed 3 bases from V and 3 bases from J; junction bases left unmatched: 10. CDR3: CASSDVQEGAANEKLFF. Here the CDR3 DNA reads TGTGCCAGCAGTGACGTCCAGGAGGGGGCGGCTAATGAAAAACTGTTTTTT.

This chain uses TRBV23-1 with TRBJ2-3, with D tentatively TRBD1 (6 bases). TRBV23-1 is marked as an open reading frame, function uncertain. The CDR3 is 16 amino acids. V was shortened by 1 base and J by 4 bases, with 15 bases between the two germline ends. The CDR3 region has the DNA TGCGCCAGCAGTCAATACCGGGACACGGCGGCAGATACGCAGTATTTT. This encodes CASSQYRDTAADTQYF.

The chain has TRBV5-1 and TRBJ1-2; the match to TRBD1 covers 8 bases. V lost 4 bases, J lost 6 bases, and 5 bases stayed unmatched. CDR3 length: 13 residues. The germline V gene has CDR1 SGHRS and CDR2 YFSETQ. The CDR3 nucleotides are TGCGCCAGCAGCCGACAGGGGAGTCATGGCTACACCTTC. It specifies CASSRQGSHGYTF.

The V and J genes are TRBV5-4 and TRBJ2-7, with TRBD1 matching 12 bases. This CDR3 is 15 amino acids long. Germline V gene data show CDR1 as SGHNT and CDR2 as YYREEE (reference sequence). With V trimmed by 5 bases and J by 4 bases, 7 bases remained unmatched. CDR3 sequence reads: CASSNRDRGLYEQYF. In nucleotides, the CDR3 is TGTGCCAGCAGTAACCGGGACAGGGGGCTATACGAGCAGTACTTC.

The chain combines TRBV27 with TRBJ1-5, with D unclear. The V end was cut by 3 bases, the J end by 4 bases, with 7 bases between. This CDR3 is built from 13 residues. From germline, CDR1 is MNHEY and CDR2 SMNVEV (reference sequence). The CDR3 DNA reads TGTGCCAGCAGTTTTATCCGTAATCAGCCCCAGCATTTT. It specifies CASSFIRNQPQHF.

The CDR3 is CASSINRAGASYEQYF. As DNA, the CDR3 is TGTGCCAGTAGTATAAATCGGGCGGGGGCTTCCTACGAGCAGTACTTC. The chain employs TRBV19 and TRBJ2-7; perhaps TRBD2 as D (7 bases). The CDR3 loop spans 16 amino acids. V dropped 2 bases and J dropped 1 base, with 15 bases sitting between them. Germline values: CDR1 LNHDA, CDR2 SQIVND (reference sequence).

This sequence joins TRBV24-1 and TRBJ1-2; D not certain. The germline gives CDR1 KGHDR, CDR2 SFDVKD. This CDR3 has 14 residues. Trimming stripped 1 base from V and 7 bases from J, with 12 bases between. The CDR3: CATSDFGGPSGYTF. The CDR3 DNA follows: TGTGCCACCAGTGATTTCGGAGGGCCGAGTGGCTACACCTTC.

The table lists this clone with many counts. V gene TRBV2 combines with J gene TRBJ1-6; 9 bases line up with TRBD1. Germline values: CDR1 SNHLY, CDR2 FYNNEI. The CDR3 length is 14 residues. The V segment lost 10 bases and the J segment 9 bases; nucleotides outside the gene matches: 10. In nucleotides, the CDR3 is TGTGCCAACACGGACAGGGGTTACGGTTCACCCCTCCACTTT. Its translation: CANTDRGYGSPLHF.

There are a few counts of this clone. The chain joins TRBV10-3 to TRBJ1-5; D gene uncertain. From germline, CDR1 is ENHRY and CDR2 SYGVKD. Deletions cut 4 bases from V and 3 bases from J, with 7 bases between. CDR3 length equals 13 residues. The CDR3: CAISGQTNQPQHF. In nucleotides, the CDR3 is TGTGCCATCAGTGGACAAACCAATCAGCCCCAGCATTTT.

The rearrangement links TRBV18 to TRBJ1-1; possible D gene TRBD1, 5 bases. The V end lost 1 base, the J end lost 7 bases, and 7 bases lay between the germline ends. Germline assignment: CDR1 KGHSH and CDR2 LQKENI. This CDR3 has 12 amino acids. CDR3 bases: TGTGCCAGCTCACCACGAAGGGGTGAAGCTTTCTTT. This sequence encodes CASSPRRGEAFF.

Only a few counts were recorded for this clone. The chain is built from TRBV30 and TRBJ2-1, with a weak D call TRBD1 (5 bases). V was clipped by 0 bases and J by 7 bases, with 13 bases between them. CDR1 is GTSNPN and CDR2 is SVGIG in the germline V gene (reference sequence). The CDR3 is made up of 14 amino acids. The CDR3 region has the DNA TGTGCCTGGAGTGTACTTAAGGGGCTTAATGAGCAGTTCTTC. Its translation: CAWSVLKGLNEQFF.

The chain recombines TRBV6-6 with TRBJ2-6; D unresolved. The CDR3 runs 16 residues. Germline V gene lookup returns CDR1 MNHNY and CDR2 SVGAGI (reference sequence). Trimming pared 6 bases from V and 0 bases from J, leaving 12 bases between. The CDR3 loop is CASSQIQVSGANVLTF. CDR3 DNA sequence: TGTGCCAGCAGCCAAATCCAGGTCTCTGGGGCCAACGTCCTGACTTTC.

The CDR3 nucleotides are TGTGCCGCCCAGGCGCCCTTTAATGAAAAACTGTTTTTT. This gives the protein CAAQAPFNEKLFF. The chain links TRBV6-5 to TRBJ1-4, with D unclear. Germline V CDR1 and CDR2: MNHEY, SVGAGI. CDR3 length: 13 residues. The germline V and J ends were trimmed by 11 bases and 4 bases, with 14 bases remaining between them.

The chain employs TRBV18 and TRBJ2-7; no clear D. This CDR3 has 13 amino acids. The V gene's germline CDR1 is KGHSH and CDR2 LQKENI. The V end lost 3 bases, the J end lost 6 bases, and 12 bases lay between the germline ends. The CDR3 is CASSPETRREQYF. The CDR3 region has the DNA TGTGCCAGCTCACCTGAGACAAGACGCGAGCAGTACTTC.

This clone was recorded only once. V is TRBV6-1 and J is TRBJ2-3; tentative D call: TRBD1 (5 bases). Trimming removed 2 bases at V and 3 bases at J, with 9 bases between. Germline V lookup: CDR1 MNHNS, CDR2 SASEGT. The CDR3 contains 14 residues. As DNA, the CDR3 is TGTGCCAGCAGTGAACAGGGTCGGACAGATACGCAGTATTTT. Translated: CASSEQGRTDTQYF.

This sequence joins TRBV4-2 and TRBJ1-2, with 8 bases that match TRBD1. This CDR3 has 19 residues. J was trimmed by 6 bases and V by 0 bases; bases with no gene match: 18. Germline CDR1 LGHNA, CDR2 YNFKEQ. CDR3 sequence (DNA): TGTGCCAGCAGCCAAGATCCGTCAGGTGGAGACAGGGGATTCCATGGCTACACCTTC. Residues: CASSQDPSGGDRGFHGYTF.

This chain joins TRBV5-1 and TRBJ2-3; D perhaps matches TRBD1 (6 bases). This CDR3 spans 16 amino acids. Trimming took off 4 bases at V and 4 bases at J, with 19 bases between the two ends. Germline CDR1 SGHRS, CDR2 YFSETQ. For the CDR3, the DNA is TGCGCCAGCAGCCCGGGACAAGGCCTTGGCGCAGATACGCAGTATTTT. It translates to CASSPGQGLGADTQYF.

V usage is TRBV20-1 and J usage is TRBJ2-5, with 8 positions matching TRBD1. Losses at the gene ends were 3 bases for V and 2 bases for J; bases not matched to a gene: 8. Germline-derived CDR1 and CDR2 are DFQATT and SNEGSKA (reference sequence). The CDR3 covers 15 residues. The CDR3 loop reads CSASTSDRAQETQYF. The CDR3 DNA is TGCAGTGCTAGTACATCGGACAGGGCACAAGAGACCCAGTACTTC.

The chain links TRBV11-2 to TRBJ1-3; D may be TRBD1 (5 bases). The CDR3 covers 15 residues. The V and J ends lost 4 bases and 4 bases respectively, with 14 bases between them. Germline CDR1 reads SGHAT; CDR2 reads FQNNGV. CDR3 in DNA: TGTGCCAGCAGCTCCGGGGGGACGGCCGGAAACACCATATATTTT. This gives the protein CASSSGGTAGNTIYF.

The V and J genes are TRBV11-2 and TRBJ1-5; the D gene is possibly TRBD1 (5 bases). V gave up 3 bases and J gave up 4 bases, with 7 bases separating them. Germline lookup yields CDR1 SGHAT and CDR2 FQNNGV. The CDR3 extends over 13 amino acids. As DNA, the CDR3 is TGTGCCAGCAGCTTGACAGAGAATCAGCCCCAGCATTTT. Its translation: CASSLTENQPQHF.

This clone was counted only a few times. The DNA of the CDR3 is TGTGCCAGTAGTAACAACAGGGGGCTACTCTCCTATAATTCACCCCTCCACTTT. This gives the protein CASSNNRGLLSYNSPLHF. The chain couples TRBV19 to TRBJ1-6, with TRBD1 matching 9 bases. The CDR3 length is 18 residues. Germline V gene sequence: CDR1 LNHDA, CDR2 SQIVND (reference sequence). The J segment lost 0 bases and the V segment lost 4 bases, leaving 7 bases of the junction unmatched.

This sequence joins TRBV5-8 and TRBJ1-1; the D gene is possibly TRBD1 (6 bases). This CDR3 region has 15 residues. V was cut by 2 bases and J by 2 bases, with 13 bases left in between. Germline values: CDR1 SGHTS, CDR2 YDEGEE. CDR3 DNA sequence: TGTGCCAGCAGCTTCACAGGGTTAATTAACACTGAAGCTTTCTTT. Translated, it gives CASSFTGLINTEAFF.

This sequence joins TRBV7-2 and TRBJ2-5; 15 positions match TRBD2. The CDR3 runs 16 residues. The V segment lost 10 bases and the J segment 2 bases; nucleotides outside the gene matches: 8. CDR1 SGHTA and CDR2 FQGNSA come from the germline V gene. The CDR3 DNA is TGTGCCACCGGACTAGCGGGGGGGCCTAGGCAAGAGACCCAGTACTTC. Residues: CATGLAGGPRQETQYF.

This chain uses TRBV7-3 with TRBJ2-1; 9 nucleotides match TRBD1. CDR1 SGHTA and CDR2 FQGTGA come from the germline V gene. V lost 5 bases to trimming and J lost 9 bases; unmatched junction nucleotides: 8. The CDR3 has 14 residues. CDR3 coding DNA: TGTGCCAGCAGCCGGGGACAGGGAGGCTCTGAGCAGTTCTTC. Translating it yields CASSRGQGGSEQFF.

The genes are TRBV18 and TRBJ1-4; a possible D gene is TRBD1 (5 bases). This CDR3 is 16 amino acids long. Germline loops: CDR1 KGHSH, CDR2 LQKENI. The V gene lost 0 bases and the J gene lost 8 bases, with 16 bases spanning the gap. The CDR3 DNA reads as TGTGCCAGCTCACCACCCGTCGGGCAGGGTATAGAAAAACTGTTTTTT. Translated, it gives CASSPPVGQGIEKLFF.

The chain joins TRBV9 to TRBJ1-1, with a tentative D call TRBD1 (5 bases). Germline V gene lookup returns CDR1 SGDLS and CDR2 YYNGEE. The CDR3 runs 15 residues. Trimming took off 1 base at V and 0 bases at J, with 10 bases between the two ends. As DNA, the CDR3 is TGTGCCAGCAGCGTACGGGCAGGGTTGAACACTGAAGCTTTCTTT. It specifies CASSVRAGLNTEAFF. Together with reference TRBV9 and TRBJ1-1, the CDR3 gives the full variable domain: DSGVTQTPKHLITATGQRVTLRCSPRSGDLSVYWYQQSLDQGLQFLIQYYNGEERAKGNILERFSAQQFPDLHSELNLSSLELGDSALYFCASSVRAGLNTEAFFGQGTRLTVV.

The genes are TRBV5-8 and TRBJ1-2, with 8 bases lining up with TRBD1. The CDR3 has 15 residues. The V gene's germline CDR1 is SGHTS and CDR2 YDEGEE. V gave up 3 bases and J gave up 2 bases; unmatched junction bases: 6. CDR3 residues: CASSYRDRRNYGYTF. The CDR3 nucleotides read TGTGCCAGCAGCTACCGGGACAGGCGGAACTATGGCTACACCTTC.

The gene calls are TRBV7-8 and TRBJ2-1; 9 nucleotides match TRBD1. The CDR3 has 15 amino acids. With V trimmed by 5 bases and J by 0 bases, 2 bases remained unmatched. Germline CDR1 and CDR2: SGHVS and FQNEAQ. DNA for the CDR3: TGTGCCAGCAGCCCGGACAGGGGCTCCTACAATGAGCAGTTCTTC. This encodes CASSPDRGSYNEQFF.